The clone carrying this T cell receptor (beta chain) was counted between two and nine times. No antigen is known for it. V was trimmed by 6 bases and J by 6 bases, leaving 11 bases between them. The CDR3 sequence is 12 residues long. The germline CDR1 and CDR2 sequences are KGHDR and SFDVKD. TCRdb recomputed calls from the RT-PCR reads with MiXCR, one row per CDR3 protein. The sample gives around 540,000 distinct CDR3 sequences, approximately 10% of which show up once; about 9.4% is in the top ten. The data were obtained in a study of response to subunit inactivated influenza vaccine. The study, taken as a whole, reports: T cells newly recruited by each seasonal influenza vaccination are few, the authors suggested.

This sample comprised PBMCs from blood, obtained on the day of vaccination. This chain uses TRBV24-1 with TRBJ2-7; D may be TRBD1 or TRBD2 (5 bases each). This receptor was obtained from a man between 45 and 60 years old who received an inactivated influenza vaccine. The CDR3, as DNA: TGTGCCACCAGTATGATGGGGACCGAGCAGTACTTC. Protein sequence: CATSMMGTEQYF.